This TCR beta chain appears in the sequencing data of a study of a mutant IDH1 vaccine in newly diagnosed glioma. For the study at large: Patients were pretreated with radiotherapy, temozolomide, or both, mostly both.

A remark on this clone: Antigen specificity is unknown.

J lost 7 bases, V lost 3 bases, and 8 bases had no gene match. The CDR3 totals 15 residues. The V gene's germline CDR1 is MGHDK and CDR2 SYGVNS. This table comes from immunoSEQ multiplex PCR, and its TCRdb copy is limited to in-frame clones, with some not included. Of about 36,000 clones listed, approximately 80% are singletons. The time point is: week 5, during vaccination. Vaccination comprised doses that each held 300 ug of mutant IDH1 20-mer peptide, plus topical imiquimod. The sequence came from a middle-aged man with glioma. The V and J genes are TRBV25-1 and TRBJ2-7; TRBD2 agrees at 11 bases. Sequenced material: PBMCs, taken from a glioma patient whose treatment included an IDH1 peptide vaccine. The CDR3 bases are TGTGCCAGCAGTGACACACTAGCGGGAGTCGGAGAGCAGTACTTC. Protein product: CASSDTLAGVGEQYF.